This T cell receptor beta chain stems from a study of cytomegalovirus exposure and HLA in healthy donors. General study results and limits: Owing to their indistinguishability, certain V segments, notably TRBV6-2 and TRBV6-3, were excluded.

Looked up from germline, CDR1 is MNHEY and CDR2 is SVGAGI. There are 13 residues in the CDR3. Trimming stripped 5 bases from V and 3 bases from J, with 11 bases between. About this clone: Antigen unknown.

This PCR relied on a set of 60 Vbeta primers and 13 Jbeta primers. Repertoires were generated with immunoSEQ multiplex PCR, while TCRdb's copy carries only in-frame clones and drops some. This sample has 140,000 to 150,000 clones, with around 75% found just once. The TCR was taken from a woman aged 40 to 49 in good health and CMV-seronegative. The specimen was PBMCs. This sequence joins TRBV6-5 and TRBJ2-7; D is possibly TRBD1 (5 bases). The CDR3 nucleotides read TGTGCCAGCAGTCCGACAGATTACTACGAGCAGTACTTC. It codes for CASSPTDYYEQYF.